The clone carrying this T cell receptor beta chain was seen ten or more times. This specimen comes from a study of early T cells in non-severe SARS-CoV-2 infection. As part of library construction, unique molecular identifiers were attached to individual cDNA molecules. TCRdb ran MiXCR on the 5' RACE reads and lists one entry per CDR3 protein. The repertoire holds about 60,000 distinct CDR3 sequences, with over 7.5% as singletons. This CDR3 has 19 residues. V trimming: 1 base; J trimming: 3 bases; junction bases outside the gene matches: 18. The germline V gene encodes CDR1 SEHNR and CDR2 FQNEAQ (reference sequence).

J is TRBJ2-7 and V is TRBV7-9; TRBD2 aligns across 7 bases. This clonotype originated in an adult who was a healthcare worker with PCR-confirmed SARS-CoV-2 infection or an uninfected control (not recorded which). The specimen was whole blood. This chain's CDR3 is CASSLVWMGWGGESYEQYF. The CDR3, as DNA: TGTGCCAGCAGCTTAGTCTGGATGGGATGGGGAGGGGAGAGCTACGAGCAGTACTTC.